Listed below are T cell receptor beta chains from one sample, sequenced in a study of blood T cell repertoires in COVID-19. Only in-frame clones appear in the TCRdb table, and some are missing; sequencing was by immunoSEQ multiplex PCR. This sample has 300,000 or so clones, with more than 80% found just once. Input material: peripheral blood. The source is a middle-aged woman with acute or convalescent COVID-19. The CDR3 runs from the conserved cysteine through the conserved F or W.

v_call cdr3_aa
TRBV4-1 CASSPRDRDTYGYTF
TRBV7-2 CASSLRGGSGDTQYF
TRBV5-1 CASSFTWFESEAFF
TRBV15 CATSRDGTNTEAFF
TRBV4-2 CASSPSGQGAGEPQHF
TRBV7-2 CASSLSHRGTTEAFF
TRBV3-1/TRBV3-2 CASSQEQGFYGYTF
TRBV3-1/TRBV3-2 CASSHHRDNYGYTF
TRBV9 CASSVGLTGTEAFF
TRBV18 CASSPTRGGPFDTDTQYF
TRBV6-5 CASTGQGTPGYTF
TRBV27 CASSSISPAGPSGYGYTF
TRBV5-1 CASSSAQGNADEAFF
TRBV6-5 CASIVYGLNTGELFF
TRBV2 CAAGQGGAFF
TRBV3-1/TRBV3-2 CASSPDRAQGNTIYF
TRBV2 CASRGGTGMSTGELFF
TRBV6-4 CASSESGTGDPGELFF
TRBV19 CASSIVGGAGDEQFF
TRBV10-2 CASSAIRATNYGYTF
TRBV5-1 CASSFHDRNYGYTF
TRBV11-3 CASSWEVGHSPLHF
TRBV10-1 CASSHGAGVAYNEQFF
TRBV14 CASSRNSERGYTF
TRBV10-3 CAISEGPTGHSNQPQHF
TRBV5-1 CASSLAQGTAYGYTF
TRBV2 CASRDQRGGLHEQFF
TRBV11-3 CASSRTGHGELFF
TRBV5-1 CASSLSGDYGYTF
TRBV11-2 CASSLGTGVTEAFF
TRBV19 CASSMGRVGGQPQHF
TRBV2 CASRQGAGSGYTF
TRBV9 CASSVALAVNTGELFF
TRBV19 CASMRVGSSGANVLTF
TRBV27 CASSYRVLSPLHF
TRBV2 CASSPSSSYNSPLHF
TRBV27 CASSSSGTGYYNEQFF
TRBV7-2 CASSFGGGGSNQPQHF
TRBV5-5 CASSLRTGTGDEKLFF
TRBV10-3 CAITTSSGNTIYF
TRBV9 CASSVVSANYGYTF
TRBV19 CASSRRGLGEAFF